One TCR beta chain is described in this entry. This entry comes from a study of blood T cell repertoires in COVID-19. Background on the study: Material from acute and convalescent COVID-19 was sourced from the United States, Italy and Spain. Sources were T cells, B-cell-depleted T cells, or PBMCs; the material itself was cDNA or gDNA.

The germline CDR1 and CDR2 sequences are MNHEY and SMNVEV (reference sequence). The CDR3 is made up of 15 amino acids. Trimming took 5 bases from V and 2 from J; bases not matched to a gene: 6. Original analysis: Scientists estimated how many nucleated cells there were by amplifying reference gene primers. Sequencing was performed with immunoSEQ multiplex PCR; in TCRdb, only in-frame clones are kept and a portion is missing. V and J calls and clone size are copied from that table; D and trimming were computed from the DNA. The table records more than 70,000 clones, 86% of them present only once. The receptor comes from a man between 50 and 59 years old with active or convalescent COVID-19. Sequencing used peripheral blood. The V call is TRBV27, the J call TRBJ1-5, with 7 bases lining up with TRBD1. The CDR3 loop is CASSPGTVGNQPQHF. CDR3 bases: TGTGCCAGCAGTCCCGGGACAGTGGGCAATCAGCCCCAGCATTTT.